This T cell receptor (beta chain) was captured in a study of shared clonotypes between healthy human individuals. About the research overall: Every donor yielded three CD4 naive, three CD4 memory, two CD8 naive and one CD8 memory plate.

Sequencing used immunoSEQ multiplex PCR; TCRdb keeps in-frame clones, though not all of them. Of more than 2 million clones listed, 90% to 95% are singletons. To note about this clone: Its cognate antigen is unknown.

Overall study findings and caveats: Of the naive CD4 clonotypes, about 5% were shared across several donors. The rarefaction results pointed to incomplete sorted-subset sequencing despite large depth.

This CDR3 comprises 13 residues. The germline gives CDR1 GTSNPN, CDR2 SVGIG (reference sequence). The V end was cut by 2 bases, the J end by 4 bases, with 11 bases between. Sequencing was performed on naive CD4+ T cells sorted from blood. Described subset: CD45RA+ positively selected. The origin of this receptor is a young man in good health. The rearrangement links TRBV30 to TRBJ1-1, with a possible D match to TRBD1 (5 bases). In DNA, the CDR3 is TGTGCCTGGAGTCCGCAGGGAGTCACTGAAGCTTTCTTT. Translated: CAWSPQGVTEAFF.